The next 27 T cell receptor beta chains were all read from a single sample in a study of T cell repertoires in cytomegalovirus infection (dated by TCRdb to the late 2010s). The run used an Illumina HiSeq 1500. Starting from the raw public reads, TCRdb applied fastp trimming at Q25, assembled clones with MiXCR and retained in-frame beta chains. Rows are combined by CDR3 protein, so each entry shows the most common genes and DNA. The sample table holds hundreds of thousands of distinct CDR3 sequences, of which roughly a third were seen once. The ten largest account for 17% of the sample. The treatment or condition label of this sample denotes: in vitro stimulation with specific CMV peptide epitopes to enrich CMV-specific T cells. These receptors have no known antigen. Sequencing was performed on cultured PBMCs, taken from culture after CMV antigen stimulation. The origin of the receptors is a human donor in good health (CMV status not recorded). Some clones in this sample may be carry-over from other donors' samples.

CDR3 in amino acids: CASRPSGRSSYNEQFF. In DNA form, the CDR3 reads TGTGCCAGCAGACCGAGCGGGAGGAGCTCCTACAATGAGCAGTTCTTC. The rearrangement uses TRBV28 and TRBJ2-1; 9 positions agree with TRBD2. From germline, CDR1 is MDHEN and CDR2 SYDVKM. There are 16 residues in the CDR3. Germline trimming cut 6 bases from V and 0 bases from J; bases unmatched to any gene: 6.

The CDR3 protein is CASSETDNSPLHF. The CDR3 DNA sequence: TGTGCCAGCAGCGAGACAGACAATTCACCCCTCCACTTT. V and J are TRBV6-1 and TRBJ1-6; possible D gene TRBD1, 5 bases. V lost 6 bases and J lost 7, with 10 bases in between. The V gene's germline CDR1 is MNHNS and CDR2 SASEGT. This CDR3 comprises 13 residues.

As concerns this clonotype: Germline is not matched at one junction end, which may reflect a read error. The chain couples TRBV4-1 to TRBJ2-5; D is perhaps TRBD1 or TRBD2 (5 bases each). The CDR3 covers 16 residues. Germline loops: CDR1 MGHRA, CDR2 YSYEKL. CDR3: CASSRPGPGAGETQYF. DNA for the CDR3: TGTGCCAGCAGCCGCCCCGGGCCCGGGGCAGGCGAGACCCAGTACTTC.

There are a few counts of this clonotype. The CDR3 sequence: CASSLLTSGNEQYV. The CDR3 DNA sequence: TGTGCCAGCAGTCTTTTAACTTCAGGGAACGAGCAGTACGTC. The chain links TRBV6-8 to TRBJ2-7; D might be TRBD1 (5 bases). From germline, CDR1 is MNHGY and CDR2 SAAAGT. The CDR3 has 14 residues. The V gene lost 5 bases and the J gene lost 5 bases, with 16 bases spanning the gap.

This rearrangement joins TRBV11-2 to TRBJ2-1; perhaps TRBD2 as D (6 bases). The CDR3 has 17 amino acids. Germline V lookup: CDR1 SGHAT, CDR2 FQNNGV. V lost 1 base to trimming and J lost 0 bases, with 13 bases between them. CDR3 sequence reads: CASSLGREPSSYNEQFF. The CDR3 DNA is TGTGCCAGCAGCTTAGGCCGGGAGCCGAGCTCCTACAATGAGCAGTTCTTC.

This chain joins TRBV20-1 and TRBJ2-1; D is perhaps TRBD1 (5 bases). Germline V lookup: CDR1 DFQATT, CDR2 SNEGSKA (reference sequence). The length of the CDR3 is 12 residues. As DNA, the CDR3 is TGCAGCCTGAGCAGGGACTACAATGAGCAGTTCTTC. Its protein is CSLSRDYNEQFF.

This sequence joins TRBV11-2 and TRBJ2-4, with TRBD2 matching over 11 bases. This CDR3 has 16 amino acids. CDR1 is SGHAT and CDR2 is FQNNGV in the germline V gene. Trimming cost V 5 bases and J 9 bases; bases outside gene matches: 12. DNA for the CDR3: TGTGCCAGCAGCGGCCGACTAGCGGGATCTGAAAGCATTCAGTACTTC. Its translation is CASSGRLAGSESIQYF. The entire variable domain, with the rest obtained from reference TRBV11-2 and TRBJ2-4, is as follows: EAGVAQSPRYKIIEKRQSVAFWCNPISGHATLYWYQQILGQGPKLLIQFQNNGVVDDSQLPKDRFSAERLKGVDSTLKIQPAKLEDSAVYLCASSGRLAGSESIQYFGAGTRLSVL.

This clonotype has ten or more counts. J is TRBJ2-2 and V is TRBV7-2; TRBD2 matches 10 bases. J gave up 0 bases and V 2 bases, and 9 bases lay outside the gene matches. Germline values: CDR1 SGHTA, CDR2 FQGNSA. The CDR3 contains 19 residues. The CDR3 protein is CASSLRPGLAFANTGELFF. CDR3 nucleotides: TGTGCCAGCAGCTTAAGGCCGGGACTAGCGTTCGCGAACACCGGGGAGCTGTTTTTT.

This clonotype was counted ten times or more. J is TRBJ2-5 and V is TRBV7-2, with D perhaps matching TRBD1 or TRBD2 (6 bases each). V lost 0 bases and J 1 base, leaving 9 bases between the germline ends. This CDR3 has 15 amino acids. CDR1 is SGHTA, CDR2 FQGNSA, per germline. CDR3 bases: TGTGCCAGCAGCTTAGCGACGGGGGCCCAAGAGACCCAGTACTTC. It translates to CASSLATGAQETQYF.

This chain uses TRBV5-1 with TRBJ2-2; D not certain. The CDR3 has 15 amino acids. Germline assignment: CDR1 SGHRS and CDR2 YFSETQ. V lost 2 bases and J lost 4, with 12 bases in between. This CDR3 is CASSFSARSTGELFF. In DNA, the CDR3 is TGCGCCAGCAGCTTTTCGGCCAGATCCACCGGGGAGCTGTTTTTT.

This chain connects TRBV7-9 to TRBJ2-5; D remains ambiguous. Germline CDR1 and CDR2: SEHNR and FQNEAQ (reference sequence). Trimming shortened V by 3 bases and J by 5 bases, and 19 bases separated the two germline ends. This CDR3 has 16 residues. CDR3 residues: CASSLAPDRLRETQYF. The CDR3 DNA sequence: TGTGCCAGCAGCTTGGCCCCCGATAGGCTCCGGGAGACCCAGTACTTC.

This clonotype was seen at least ten times. The chain employs TRBV7-3 and TRBJ2-5, with D perhaps given as TRBD1 or TRBD2 (6 bases each). V dropped 4 bases and J dropped 3 bases, with 27 bases sitting between them. Germline assignment: CDR1 SGHTA and CDR2 FQGTGA. The CDR3 spans 19 residues. The CDR3 DNA is TGTGCCAGCAGCTCAAGGACCCAGGGGAGAGACCCGGGGGAAGAGACCCAGTACTTC. Translated, it gives CASSSRTQGRDPGEETQYF.

This clonotype was seen a few times. J is TRBJ1-5 and V is TRBV19, with 10 bases that match TRBD1. Per germline, CDR1 LNHDA and CDR2 SQIVND (reference sequence). CDR3 length: 16 amino acids. Trimming at V came to 6 bases and at J to 4 bases, leaving 9 bases not matched to a gene. The DNA of the CDR3 is TGTGCCAGTAGGGCCGGACAGGGGGGAAGAAATCAGCCCCAGCATTTT. Translation: CASRAGQGGRNQPQHF.

The rearrangement uses TRBV19 and TRBJ2-3; 7 bases map to TRBD2. The CDR3 sequence is 14 residues long. V trimming: 1 base; J trimming: 4 bases; junction bases outside the gene matches: 2. Germline lookup yields CDR1 LNHDA and CDR2 SQIVND (reference sequence). The CDR3 loop reads CASSIGGSADTQYF. The CDR3 nucleotides are TGTGCCAGTAGTATAGGCGGGAGCGCAGATACGCAGTATTTT.

This chain uses TRBV2 with TRBJ1-2, with 7 nucleotides matching TRBD1. Germline values: CDR1 SNHLY, CDR2 FYNNEI. The CDR3 runs to 13 residues. Unmatched junction bases numbered 3, after V lost 6 bases and J lost 2 bases. CDR3 loop: CASSEGQNYGYTF. The CDR3 DNA reads as TGTGCCAGCAGCGAGGGACAGAACTATGGCTACACCTTC.

This chain connects TRBV29-1 to TRBJ2-1; 8 positions match TRBD1. In germline, CDR1 is SQVTM, CDR2 ANQGSEA. This CDR3 spans 15 amino acids. The V and J ends lost 5 bases and 0 bases, in that order; junction bases with no gene match: 6. The CDR3 is CSVTTGGISYNEQFF. The CDR3 coding sequence is TGCAGCGTTACCACAGGGGGAATCTCCTACAATGAGCAGTTCTTC.

This clonotype was seen more than once but under ten times. The V gene is TRBV4-1, the J gene TRBJ2-3, with a possible D match to TRBD1 (5 bases). Trimming stripped 0 bases from V and 2 bases from J, with 9 bases between. Germline V gives CDR1 MGHRA, CDR2 YSYEKL. This CDR3 spans 15 amino acids. The CDR3 nucleotides read TGCGCCAGCAGCCAAGAATACAGGACCACAGATACGCAGTATTTT. As protein: CASSQEYRTTDTQYF.

This clonotype was counted a few times. For the CDR3, the DNA is TGCGCCAGCAGCCAAGATGGAGGGGGCACCACAGATACGCAGTATTTT. It specifies CASSQDGGGTTDTQYF. The V and J genes are TRBV4-3 and TRBJ2-3; possibly TRBD1 for D (7 bases). The V gene's germline CDR1 is LGHNA and CDR2 YSLEER. The ends were cut back, 0 bases at V and 2 bases at J, with 12 bases in the middle. The CDR3 runs to 16 residues.

This clonotype has only a few counts. The rearrangement links TRBV7-2 to TRBJ1-4; D is perhaps TRBD1 (6 bases). CDR1 and CDR2 from the germline V gene are SGHTA and FQGNSA. CDR3 length equals 14 residues. V was shortened by 4 bases and J by 8 bases, with 14 bases between the two germline ends. The CDR3 loop is CASSSGQLREKLFF. The CDR3 DNA reads TGTGCCAGCAGCTCCGGACAGCTGAGGGAAAAACTGTTTTTT.

CDR3 DNA: TGTGCCAGCAGCTTAGCGCGGGGAGAGGCCCAGCATTTT. It is translated as CASSLARGEAQHF. The chain carries TRBV7-2 and TRBJ1-5; no definite D call. V was clipped by 0 bases and J by 11 bases, with 11 bases between them. The CDR3 sequence is 13 residues long. Germline V lookup: CDR1 SGHTA, CDR2 FQGNSA.

This clonotype was recorded at least ten times. V and J are TRBV7-9 and TRBJ2-6; D gene unclear. In germline, CDR1 is SEHNR, CDR2 FQNEAQ (reference sequence). The CDR3 length is 14 residues. The V end lost 7 bases, the J end lost 3 bases, and 10 bases lay between the germline ends. The chain's CDR3 is CASNVNVGANVLTF. The CDR3 region has the DNA TGTGCCAGCAACGTTAATGTTGGGGCCAACGTCCTGACTTTC.

This clonotype has just one count. This sequence joins TRBV7-9 and TRBJ1-4, with 9 bases matching TRBD1. Trimming removed 5 bases from V and 0 bases from J; junction bases left unmatched: 7. There are 17 residues in the CDR3. Germline loops: CDR1 SEHNR, CDR2 FQNEAQ (reference sequence). The CDR3, as DNA: TGTGCCAGCAGCCCGGGACAGGGAGGAGCAACTAATGAAAAACTGTTTTTT. Its protein is CASSPGQGGATNEKLFF.

The V gene is TRBV7-2, the J gene TRBJ2-3, with 7 bases identical to TRBD2. Trimming removed 1 base from V and 3 bases from J; junction bases left unmatched: 10. Germline-derived CDR1 and CDR2 are SGHTA and FQGNSA. This CDR3 region has 17 residues. DNA for the CDR3: TGTGCCAGCAGCTTAGTTGAATGGGGCGGGAGAACAGATACGCAGTATTTT. Protein sequence: CASSLVEWGGRTDTQYF. Based on the CDR3 plus reference TRBV7-2 and TRBJ2-3, the full variable domain is GAGVSQSPSNKVTEKGKDVELRCDPISGHTALYWYRQSLGQGLEFLIYFQGNSAPDKSGLPSDRFSAERTGGSVSTLTIQRTQQEDSAVYLCASSLVEWGGRTDTQYFGPGTRLTVL.

In its sample, this clonotype was seen a few times. V gene TRBV6-1 combines with J gene TRBJ2-5; D possibly corresponds to TRBD2 (5 bases). Looked up from germline, CDR1 is MNHNS and CDR2 is SASEGT. CDR3 length: 14 amino acids. V lost 3 bases and J lost 1, with 9 bases in between. The CDR3 nucleotides read TGTGCCAGCAGTGAGGAGCGGCCCCAAGAGACCCAGTACTTC. It encodes CASSEERPQETQYF.

This chain connects TRBV7-2 to TRBJ2-3; tentative D call: TRBD1 (6 bases). Between the trimmed V and J ends, which lost 5 bases and 6 bases, there was a span of 15 bases. The germline gives CDR1 SGHTA, CDR2 FQGNSA. The CDR3 spans 14 residues. CDR3 protein: CASSPTRGRDTQYF. DNA of the CDR3: TGTGCCAGCAGCCCTACCAGGGGCCGGGATACGCAGTATTTT.

The J gene is TRBJ1-2, the V gene TRBV12-3 or TRBV12-4; D unresolved. The CDR3 extends over 13 amino acids. Trimming cost V 2 bases and J 4 bases, with 8 bases left between them. The CDR3 DNA is TGTGCCAGCAGTTTAAGGAGTCTCTATGGCTACACCTTC. Translation gives CASSLRSLYGYTF.

The rearrangement links TRBV5-6 to TRBJ2-2; D may be TRBD1 (6 bases). Deletions cut 0 bases from V and 4 bases from J, with 13 bases between. The germline V gene encodes CDR1 SGHDT and CDR2 YYEEEE. There are 16 residues in the CDR3. The CDR3 spells CASSLGQGIFTGELFF. The CDR3 DNA is TGTGCCAGCAGCTTGGGCCAGGGGATATTCACCGGGGAGCTGTTTTTT.